Listed below are T cell receptor beta chains from one sample, sequenced in a study of molecular identifiers for immune sequencing clone quantification. Via MiXCR, TCRdb re-called the PCR reads, giving one row per CDR3 protein. The profile shows about 640,000 distinct CDR3 sequences, just under 20% of them singletons. Sequencing was performed on naive CD8+ T cells from blood, with Jurkat cell RNA spiked in. Every receptor here comes from a human donor in good health. Some libraries in this study had Jurkat cell RNA spiked in. The CDR3 runs from the conserved cysteine through the conserved F or W. Each record gives: V gene, D gene, J gene, clone size, CDR3 DNA, CDR3 protein. A D gene is named only where the DNA matches it firmly. The size field is filled for only some rows; it gives once, few, many or a size class.

TRBV7-3	NA	TRBJ2-3	few	TGTGCCAGCAGCTCCTACCTGGGCACAGATACGCAGTATTTT	CASSSYLGTDTQYF
TRBV6-2/TRBV6-3	TRBD2	TRBJ2-3	many	TGTGCCAGCAGTTACTCGGCGGGGGGATACACAGATACGCAGTATTTT	CASSYSAGGYTDTQYF
TRBV7-9	TRBD1	TRBJ1-1	many	TGTGCCAGCAACCCAACGGGACAGGGGGAGAACACTGAAGCTTTCTTT	CASNPTGQGENTEAFF
TRBV4-1	TRBD2	TRBJ2-7	few	TGCGCCAGCAGCCGAACTAGCGTCGACGAGCAGTACTTC	CASSRTSVDEQYF
TRBV30	NA	TRBJ1-4	few	TGTGCCTGGAGAGGTTTTGTTGATGAAAAACTGTTTTTT	CAWRGFVDEKLFF
TRBV12-3/TRBV12-4	TRBD1	TRBJ1-2	few	TGTGCCAGCAGACTAGGACAGGGGGCTAACTATGGCTACACCTTC	CASRLGQGANYGYTF
TRBV4-1	TRBD1	TRBJ1-4	few	TGCGCCAGCAGCCAAGATCGACAGGGACATGAAAAACTGTTTTTT	CASSQDRQGHEKLFF
TRBV4-2	TRBD2	TRBJ2-3	many	TGTGCCAGCAGCCAAGATGTATTTCTAGCGGGAGGCCCAGATACGCAGTATTTT	CASSQDVFLAGGPDTQYF
TRBV12-3/TRBV12-4	NA	TRBJ1-5	NA	TGTGCCAGCAGTTTTATGCAGGGACATCAGCCCCAGCATTTT	CASSFMQGHQPQHF
TRBV5-1	TRBD1	TRBJ2-3	many	TGCGCCACTCGACAAGGGGGCTACACAGATACGCAGTATTTT	CATRQGGYTDTQYF
TRBV18	TRBD1	TRBJ2-3	many	TGTGCCAGCTCACCGGACAGGGCAGGAGATACGCAGTATTTT	CASSPDRAGDTQYF
TRBV7-6	TRBD2	TRBJ2-7	NA	TGTGCCAGCAGCTTAGAGGCTAGCGGGAGGAACGAGCAGTACTTC	CASSLEASGRNEQYF
TRBV12-3/TRBV12-4	NA	TRBJ2-7	NA	TGTGCCAACAGTTTAGGCGACTACGAGCAGTACTTC	CANSLGDYEQYF
TRBV6-5	NA	TRBJ2-7	many	TGTGCCAGCAGTCCCCCGGGACCGAGAGCCTCCTACGAGCAGTACTTC	CASSPPGPRASYEQYF
TRBV19	NA	TRBJ2-7	few	TGTGCCAGTAGAGCCGCGGGCGAGCAGTACTTC	CASRAAGEQYF
TRBV20-1	NA	TRBJ1-5	many	TGCAGTGCTGCCCCCCCTAGAGGACAGCCCCAGCATTTT	CSAAPPRGQPQHF
TRBV6-5	NA	TRBJ1-5	many	TGTGCCAGCAGTTGGACACGCAATCAGCCCCAGCATTTT	CASSWTRNQPQHF
TRBV2	TRBD2	TRBJ2-7	few	TGTGCCAGCAGTGCCGGGACTAGCGGGATCTACGAGCAGTACTTC	CASSAGTSGIYEQYF
TRBV3-1	NA	TRBJ1-4	NA	TGTGCCAGCAGCCTGAGGACAGACGCAACTAATGAAAAACTGCTTTTT	CASSLRTDATNEKLLF
TRBV9	NA	TRBJ1-4	few	TGTGCCAGCACGGGGCCCCTGGCTGAAAAACTGTTTTTT	CASTGPLAEKLFF
TRBV6-1	TRBD1	TRBJ2-7	many	TGTGCCAGCGAGACAGGGGCCCCCTACGAGCAGTACTTC	CASETGAPYEQYF
TRBV20-1	NA	TRBJ2-7	many	TGCAGTGCTAGCCCCCAAGAGCACTACGAGCAGTACTTC	CSASPQEHYEQYF
TRBV6-5	NA	TRBJ1-1	many	TGTGCCAGCAGTTACGGTTTGGGGATCGCTGAAGCTTTCTTT	CASSYGLGIAEAFF
TRBV3-1	NA	TRBJ2-3	few	TGTGCCAGCAGCCATGGCCAGGTGTTCAACACAGATACGCAGTATTTT	CASSHGQVFNTDTQYF
TRBV29-1	TRBD2	TRBJ2-1	many	TGCAGCGTTGACGATATTGGGCCGGTTAGCGGGAGGTTCTTC	CSVDDIGPVSGRFF
TRBV7-6	NA	TRBJ1-1	few	TGTGCCAGCAGCCTCGGGACAACCGAGAACACTGAAGCTTTCTTT	CASSLGTTENTEAFF
TRBV4-1	TRBD1	TRBJ1-2	few	TGCGCCAGCAGCCAAGGAACCCTTTTGACAGGGGGCCTCCCGTTC	CASSQGTLLTGGLPF
TRBV9	TRBD1	TRBJ2-3	NA	TGTGCCATCAGCGCCGGGACAGGGGCTTCCTGGGCAGATACGCAGTATTTT	CAISAGTGASWADTQYF
TRBV24-1	NA	TRBJ2-7	many	TGTGCCACCAGTGATTTGGGCGAGCAGTACTTC	CATSDLGEQYF
TRBV7-2	NA	TRBJ2-1	many	TGTGCCAGCAGCTTTTCTTTGAATGAGCAGTTCTTC	CASSFSLNEQFF
TRBV12-3/TRBV12-4	NA	TRBJ2-1	many	TGTGCCAGCAGTTTCGCGCGGAAGCAGTTCTTC	CASSFARKQFF
TRBV18	TRBD1	TRBJ2-7	few	TGTGCCAGCTCAAACAGGGGCGACTCCTACGAGCAGTACTTC	CASSNRGDSYEQYF
TRBV9	TRBD1	TRBJ2-3	NA	TGTGCCAGCAGCGTCGGGACAGTAAACACAGATACGCAGTATTTT	CASSVGTVNTDTQYF
TRBV7-6	TRBD2	TRBJ2-1	few	TGTGCCAGCAGCCCCCAATCGCGGGGGATCCGCTCCTACAATGAGCAGTTCTTC	CASSPQSRGIRSYNEQFF
TRBV7-9	NA	TRBJ1-1	many	TGTGCCAGCAGCCCACCGGCCGGGGCTCCGAGTGGAAACACTGAAGCTTTCTTT	CASSPPAGAPSGNTEAFF
TRBV19	NA	TRBJ2-3	NA	TGTGCCCCTAGGAGGGGTATAGTTGCAGATACGCAGTATTTT	CAPRRGIVADTQYF
TRBV5-1	NA	TRBJ1-6	many	TGCGCCAGCAGCCTTAGGACCGTCAGCTCCTATAATTCACCCCTCCACTTT	CASSLRTVSSYNSPLHF
TRBV2	NA	TRBJ1-1	many	TGTGCCAGCAGTGAAAATCCCGATCGTAGGAACACTGAAGCTTTCTTT	CASSENPDRRNTEAFF
TRBV7-9	NA	TRBJ2-1	NA	TGTGCCAGCAGCTCCCAGAGGGCTCTTGAGCAGTTCTTC	CASSSQRALEQFF
TRBV28	NA	TRBJ2-6	many	TGTGCCAGCAGTTTTTTACCGTCTGGGGCCAACGTCCTGACTTTC	CASSFLPSGANVLTF
TRBV24-1	NA	TRBJ1-5	NA	TGTGCCACCAGTGAAGTAGGGCACCTACTCAATCAGCCCCAGCATTTT	CATSEVGHLLNQPQHF
TRBV2	NA	TRBJ2-2	many	TGTGCCAGCAGTGATGGGGGCCTGAGAACCGGGGAGCTGTTTTTT	CASSDGGLRTGELFF
TRBV4-3	NA	TRBJ2-7	few	TGCGCCAGCAGCCAAGACAGACCTCTTGGGGGCGAGCAGTACTTC	CASSQDRPLGGEQYF
TRBV28	NA	TRBJ2-1	few	TGTGCCAGCAGTCCACCCGGCGTCGGGGATTTTCTCCCCTACAATGAGCAGTTCTTC	CASSPPGVGDFLPYNEQFF
TRBV19	NA	TRBJ1-4	few	TGTGCCAGTAGGAACTGGACGGACGGAAATGAAAAACTGTTTTTT	CASRNWTDGNEKLFF
TRBV30	NA	TRBJ2-5	NA	TGTGCCTGGAGCCCCCCGCCGTCGTGGCAGGGGTTAGAGACCCAGTACTTC	CAWSPPPSWQGLETQYF
TRBV7-9	TRBD2	TRBJ2-7	NA	TGTGCCAGCACCCTAGTGGTTCGGCCTAGCGGGAGTCCATCCTACGAGCAGTACTTC	CASTLVVRPSGSPSYEQYF
TRBV11-2	TRBD2	TRBJ2-1	NA	TGTGCCAGCAGCTTAGAGGTGGGACTAGCGGGGGGATACAATGAGCAGTTCTTC	CASSLEVGLAGGYNEQFF
TRBV12-3/TRBV12-4	NA	TRBJ2-1	NA	TGTGCCAGCAGTTACCAGCTCGATGAGCAGTTCTTC	CASSYQLDEQFF
TRBV7-9	NA	TRBJ1-2	few	TGTGCCAGCAGCCCATCCCCGGGACCGGGGGGCTACACCTTC	CASSPSPGPGGYTF
TRBV7-2	NA	TRBJ1-3	many	TGTGCCAGCAGCCCCGATGGGGGCTCTGGAAACACCATATATTTT	CASSPDGGSGNTIYF
TRBV28	TRBD2	TRBJ2-3	many	TGTGCCAGCAGTTTATTCCCGGGACTAGCGAAAGCAGATACGCAGTATTTT	CASSLFPGLAKADTQYF
TRBV4-1	TRBD1	TRBJ2-7	few	TGCGCCAGCAGCCCCGACCGGGGACAGGGGTTTTACGAGCAGTACTTC	CASSPDRGQGFYEQYF
TRBV5-1	TRBD2	TRBJ2-5	many	TGCGCCAGCAGCTTGAATGGGGGACTAGCGGAGACCCAGTACTTC	CASSLNGGLAETQYF
TRBV4-3	TRBD1	TRBJ2-7	many	TGCGCCAGCAGCCAAACCGAGAGGACAGGCTACGAGCAGTACTTC	CASSQTERTGYEQYF